This T cell receptor beta chain is from a study of blood T cells in healthy people across ages. Findings of the study overall: Fewer expanded clones and more diversity marked long-lived versus aged donors. The fall in TCR beta diversity per million T cells was roughly linear with age.

Germline V CDR1 and CDR2: SEHNR, FQNEAQ (reference sequence). Trimming shortened V by 1 base and J by 2 bases, and 7 bases separated the two germline ends. This CDR3 spans 14 amino acids. This clonotype was observed many times. Antigen: not known. Extractions gave at least 6 micrograms of total RNA per sample. A J-beta primer mix and a sample-barcoded 5' primer were used in a second PCR of roughly 6 to 11 cycles. Every molecule of cDNA carried a tag from a template-switch adaptor with 12 random nucleotides. TCRdb re-derived calls from the 5' RACE reads in MiXCR, one entry per CDR3 protein. Of roughly 650,000 distinct CDR3 sequences detected, roughly 32% appear once; the ten largest clones hold 15%.

The V gene is TRBV7-9, the J gene TRBJ2-3; D gene ambiguous. The sequence came from a woman of 80 years or more in good health. The specimen was blood. CDR3 bases: TGTGCCAGCAGCTTAGACACCCCCACAGATACGCAGTATTTT. Protein product: CASSLDTPTDTQYF.